What follows are 21 T cell receptor beta chains derived from one specimen sequenced in a study of beta chain features in type 1 diabetes. Study-level points and caveats: Researchers report that Type 1 diabetes patients had moderately but significantly shorter TCRB CDR3s across all four CD4+ subsets.

These TCRs' antigens remain unknown. Since all of the isolated RNA was reverse transcribed, expressed TCRB transcripts were what got sequenced. Produced via immunoSEQ multiplex PCR; TCRdb's table is partial and in-frame only. The sample includes about 170,000 clones, less than 10% seen only once; the top ten take around 0.5%. What was sequenced was central memory CD4+ T cells from blood. These receptors originate from a man younger than 35 with type 1 diabetes.

There are a few counts of this clone. The V and J genes are TRBV6-5 and TRBJ2-5; a weak D match, TRBD2 (5 bases). TRBJ2-7 explains the end of the DNA better; the J call may be wrong. The CDR3 spans 14 residues. Looked up from germline, CDR1 is MNHEY and CDR2 is SVGAGI. CDR3 loop: CASSYEGLGYEQYF. The DNA of the CDR3 is TGTGCCAGCAGTTACGAGGGCCTGGGCTACGAGCAGTACTTC.

The chain links TRBV6-6 to TRBJ2-7; possible D gene TRBD1, 5 bases. This CDR3 is built from 14 residues. Trimming pared 3 bases from V and 0 bases from J, leaving 9 bases between. CDR1 and CDR2 (germline): MNHNY, SVGAGI (reference sequence). Here the CDR3 DNA reads TGTGCCAGCAGTTATGAAGGGGTCTCCTACGAGCAGTACTTC. It translates to CASSYEGVSYEQYF.

V usage is TRBV19 and J usage is TRBJ2-2; 7 bases line up with TRBD1. CDR1 and CDR2 (germline): LNHDA, SQIVND (reference sequence). Trimming took 5 bases from V and 4 from J; bases not matched to a gene: 7. The CDR3 consists of 15 residues. The CDR3 sequence: CASSLQGLSTGELFF. CDR3 sequence (DNA): TGTGCCAGTAGTTTACAGGGGCTGAGCACCGGGGAGCTGTTTTTT.

The chain links TRBV30 to TRBJ2-7, with 9 bases lining up with TRBD2. Trimming took 3 bases from V and 3 from J; bases not matched to a gene: 3. The germline V gene encodes CDR1 GTSNPN and CDR2 SVGIG (reference sequence). CDR3 length: 13 residues. The CDR3 loop reads CAWSELAGYEQYF. The CDR3 DNA reads TGTGCCTGGAGCGAACTAGCGGGCTACGAGCAGTACTTC.

The chain uses TRBV5-6 and TRBJ2-6, with D maybe TRBD1 (6 bases). V dropped 4 bases and J dropped 0 bases, with 11 bases sitting between them. This CDR3 contains 16 residues. Per germline, CDR1 SGHDT and CDR2 YYEEEE. This CDR3 is CASSRTVSSGANVLTF. CDR3 coding DNA: TGTGCCAGCAGCCGGACAGTAAGCTCTGGGGCCAACGTCCTGACTTTC.

This clone has just a few counts. The chain has TRBV5-1 and TRBJ1-2, with D tentatively TRBD1 (6 bases). The CDR3 runs to 15 residues. Germline-derived CDR1 and CDR2 are SGHRS and YFSETQ. Trimming stripped 3 bases from V and 0 bases from J, with 12 bases between. This CDR3 reads CASSSGQTPNYGYTF. DNA for the CDR3: TGCGCCAGCAGCTCCGGACAGACCCCTAACTATGGCTACACCTTC. Based on the CDR3 plus reference TRBV5-1 and TRBJ1-2, the full variable domain is KAGVTQTPRYLIKTRGQQVTLSCSPISGHRSVSWYQQTPGQGLQFLFEYFSETQRNKGNFPGRFSGRQFSNSRSEMNVSTLELGDSALYLCASSSGQTPNYGYTFGSGTRLTVV.

V and J are TRBV28 and TRBJ2-3; TRBD2 matches 11 bases. Germline V gives CDR1 MDHEN, CDR2 SYDVKM. The CDR3 is 16 amino acids. Trimming at V came to 3 bases and at J to 3 bases, leaving 5 bases not matched to a gene. The CDR3 DNA sequence: TGTGCCAGCAGTTTTGGGACTAGCGGCAATACAGATACGCAGTATTTT. It yields the protein CASSFGTSGNTDTQYF.

The J gene is TRBJ2-2, the V gene TRBV4-2; D unclear. Germline V lookup: CDR1 LGHNA, CDR2 YNFKEQ. There are 16 residues in the CDR3. The V gene lost 4 bases and the J gene lost 3 bases, with 15 bases spanning the gap. The CDR3 DNA is TGTGCCAGCAGCCCCAGGATCCAGCCCGACACCGGGGAGCTGTTTTTT. This encodes CASSPRIQPDTGELFF.

The rearrangement links TRBV6-6 to TRBJ1-4; maybe TRBD1 (6 bases). CDR1 is MNHNY, CDR2 SVGAGI, per germline (reference sequence). The CDR3 has 13 residues. Trimming removed 5 bases at V and 4 bases at J, with 8 bases between. The CDR3 sequence is CASSPRGNEKLFF. DNA for the CDR3: TGTGCCAGCAGTCCCAGGGGTAATGAAAAACTGTTTTTT.

This clone was counted many times. This chain joins TRBV11-2 and TRBJ2-5; 7 positions match TRBD2. Losses at the gene ends were 7 bases for V and 5 bases for J; bases not matched to a gene: 7. The CDR3 sequence is 13 residues long. Germline loops: CDR1 SGHAT, CDR2 FQNNGV. CDR3 region: CASNGGSSETQYF. DNA of the CDR3: TGTGCCAGCAATGGCGGGAGTAGCGAGACCCAGTACTTC.

This clone was seen more than once but under ten times. V gene TRBV7-7 combines with J gene TRBJ2-5; TRBD1 matches 10 bases. The CDR3 has 14 residues. Germline CDR1 is SSHAT and CDR2 is FNYEAQ (reference sequence). V trimming: 5 bases; J trimming: 5 bases; junction bases outside the gene matches: 5. The CDR3 region is CASSPRQGAETQYF. The DNA of the CDR3 is TGTGCCAGCAGCCCCAGACAGGGGGCTGAGACCCAGTACTTC.

This sequence joins TRBV5-1 and TRBJ2-2; TRBD2 agrees at 7 bases. J lost 6 bases, V lost 0 bases, and 2 bases had no gene match. The germline gives CDR1 SGHRS, CDR2 YFSETQ. CDR3 length equals 14 residues. The CDR3 bases are TGCGCCAGCAGCTTGGCGCGGGAGTCCGGGGAGCTGTTTTTT. It yields the protein CASSLARESGELFF.

This clone showed up just a few times. This chain connects TRBV7-9 to TRBJ2-5; the D gene is possibly TRBD2 (6 bases). Per the germline V gene, CDR1 is SEHNR and CDR2 is FQNEAQ (reference sequence). V gave up 2 bases and J gave up 5 bases, with 18 bases separating them. The CDR3 totals 16 residues. The CDR3 reads CASSLRLGGVIETQYF. In DNA form, the CDR3 reads TGTGCCAGCAGCTTAAGGCTTGGCGGGGTGATCGAGACCCAGTACTTC.

The gene calls are TRBV30 and TRBJ1-1; tentatively, D is TRBD1 (6 bases). This CDR3 has 15 residues. Germline-derived CDR1 and CDR2 are GTSNPN and SVGIG (reference sequence). V was trimmed by 0 bases and J by 5 bases, leaving 16 bases between them. CDR3 in amino acids: CAWSVLGGQGTEAFF. CDR3 nucleotide sequence: TGTGCCTGGAGTGTACTGGGGGGGCAAGGAACTGAAGCTTTCTTT.

Ten or more counts support this clone. The V call is TRBV4-1, the J call TRBJ2-7, with a possible D match to TRBD2 (7 bases). CDR1 and CDR2 from the germline V gene are MGHRA and YSYEKL. With 0 bases removed from V and 0 bases from J, the gap between germline ends came to 12 bases. The CDR3 extends over 16 amino acids. In DNA form, the CDR3 reads TGCGCCAGCAGCCAAGAGAGGGGGGGCTTCTCCTACGAGCAGTACTTC. Protein sequence: CASSQERGGFSYEQYF.

This clone was counted between two and nine times. The chain couples TRBV28 to TRBJ1-3, with D tentatively TRBD1 (5 bases). The CDR3 has 15 amino acids. The germline CDR1 and CDR2 sequences are MDHEN and SYDVKM. Trimming stripped 2 bases from V and 2 bases from J, with 10 bases between. For the CDR3, the DNA is TGTGCCAGCAGTTTAATAGGGGCAGCTGGAAACACCATATATTTT. Its protein product is CASSLIGAAGNTIYF.

V usage is TRBV18 and J usage is TRBJ2-5; possible D gene TRBD2, 5 bases. CDR3 length: 14 residues. V was clipped by 1 base and J by 1 base, with 7 bases between them. Per the germline V gene, CDR1 is KGHSH and CDR2 is LQKENI. The CDR3 loop reads CASSPRSGQETQYF. The CDR3 nucleotides are TGTGCCAGCTCACCACGAAGCGGCCAAGAGACCCAGTACTTC.

This clone was observed a few times. J is TRBJ1-4 and V is TRBV5-1; D perhaps matches TRBD1 (6 bases). The CDR3 has 15 amino acids. From germline, CDR1 is SGHRS and CDR2 YFSETQ. The germline V and J ends were trimmed by 2 bases and 7 bases, with 15 bases remaining between them. The CDR3 DNA sequence: TGCGCCAGCAGCTTACAGGGTAACTTGGGTGAAAAACTGTTTTTT. Its protein product is CASSLQGNLGEKLFF.

J is TRBJ2-1 and V is TRBV12-5; D unclear. Germline lookup yields CDR1 LGHNT and CDR2 FRNRAP. V was trimmed by 1 base and J by 0 bases, leaving 4 bases between them. This CDR3 region has 14 residues. The CDR3 bases are TGTGCTAGTGGTTTGGGAGGCTCCTACAATGAGCAGTTCTTC. It encodes CASGLGGSYNEQFF. Full variable domain (missing parts from reference TRBV12-5 and TRBJ2-1): DARVTQTPRHKVTEMGQEVTMRCQPILGHNTVFWYRQTMMQGLELLAYFRNRAPLDDSGMPKDRFSAEMPDATLATLKIQPSEPRDSAVYFCASGLGGSYNEQFFGPGTRLTVL.

This clone was counted many times. V and J are TRBV9 and TRBJ2-7, with D possibly TRBD2 on 6 matching bases. Trimming stripped 3 bases from V and 6 bases from J, with 13 bases between. This CDR3 region has 13 residues. In germline, CDR1 is SGDLS, CDR2 YYNGEE. DNA of the CDR3: TGTGCCAGCAGCGCGCGGGAACTACGCGAGCAGTACTTC. As protein: CASSARELREQYF. Full variable domain (outside the CDR3, taken from reference TRBV9 and TRBJ2-7): DSGVTQTPKHLITATGQRVTLRCSPRSGDLSVYWYQQSLDQGLQFLIQYYNGEERAKGNILERFSAQQFPDLHSELNLSSLELGDSALYFCASSARELREQYFGPGTRLTVT.

V is TRBV2 and J is TRBJ2-2, with 7 positions matching TRBD1. Germline assignment: CDR1 SNHLY and CDR2 FYNNEI. The CDR3 has 14 amino acids. Germline trimming cut 6 bases from V and 2 bases from J; bases unmatched to any gene: 3. The chain's CDR3 is CASRNRGNTGELFF. In DNA, the CDR3 is TGTGCCAGCAGAAACAGGGGAAACACCGGGGAGCTGTTTTTT.